Each of the 6 T cell receptor beta chains below was sequenced from the same sample in a study of blood T cell repertoires in COVID-19. Sequenced by immunoSEQ multiplex PCR; TCRdb stores in-frame clones only, minus some. There are around 250,000 clones in the sample; 80% to 90% occur only once, and 3% lies in the top ten. The specimen was peripheral blood. The source of these receptors is a woman in her 30s with active or convalescent COVID-19.

The chain recombines TRBV28 with TRBJ2-3, with 13 bases matching TRBD2. Trimming cost V 5 bases and J 8 bases; bases outside gene matches: 10. This CDR3 comprises 16 residues. The germline V gene has CDR1 MDHEN and CDR2 SYDVKM. This CDR3 is CASSLLAGGRRSTQYF. The CDR3 bases are TGTGCCAGCAGTCTACTAGCGGGGGGGCGTCGAAGTACGCAGTATTTT.

The gene calls are TRBV28 and TRBJ2-7, with D hard to call. This CDR3 has 12 amino acids. The ends were cut back, 6 bases at V and 4 bases at J, with 10 bases in the middle. Germline CDR1 and CDR2: MDHEN and SYDVKM. The CDR3, as DNA: TGTGCCAGCAGCAACTCAGGTTACGAGCAGTACTTC. Residues: CASSNSGYEQYF.

This clone was observed a few times. J is TRBJ2-1 and V is TRBV9; 7 nucleotides line up with TRBD2. Germline trimming cut 0 bases from V and 5 bases from J; bases unmatched to any gene: 5. Germline values: CDR1 SGDLS, CDR2 YYNGEE. This CDR3 region has 15 residues. CDR3 sequence (DNA): TGTGCCAGCAGCGTAGATGCGGGGGTGAACAATGAGCAGTTCTTC. The encoded protein is CASSVDAGVNNEQFF.

V usage is TRBV29-1 and J usage is TRBJ1-6; 7 nucleotides match TRBD1. CDR1 and CDR2 (germline): SQVTM, ANQGSEA. The CDR3 contains 12 residues. CDR3 sequence (DNA): TGCTCGCACACAGGGGAAGTTTCACCCCTCCACTTT. Its translation: CSHTGEVSPLHF.

The rearrangement links TRBV24-1 to TRBJ1-6, with D perhaps matching TRBD1 (6 bases). Trimming left V 9 bases short and J 0 bases short, with 20 bases between. Per the germline V gene, CDR1 is KGHDR and CDR2 is SFDVKD. This CDR3 is 18 amino acids long. Written as DNA, the CDR3 is TGTGCCACCCCTCTAAGGGGGGGACCCCACTCCTATAATTCACCCCTCCACTTT. It is translated as CATPLRGGPHSYNSPLHF.

CDR3 bases: TGTGCCAGCAGCCAGCAGGGACAGGGCTCTGGAAACACCATATATTTT. Its translation is CASSQQGQGSGNTIYF. The J gene is TRBJ1-3, the V gene TRBV4-2, with 9 bases aligning to TRBD1. Germline CDR1 reads LGHNA; CDR2 reads YNFKEQ. V gave up 3 bases and J gave up 0 bases; unmatched junction bases: 3. The CDR3 is 16 residues long.